Below, 9 T cell receptor beta chains from the same sample are listed, as sequenced in a study of cytomegalovirus exposure and HLA in healthy donors. Primers included in the PCR were 60 Vbeta and 13 Jbeta primers. TCRdb's copy holds only in-frame clones and misses some; the assay was immunoSEQ multiplex PCR. The data contain some 90,000 clones, 82% of them singletons. The sequencing input was PBMCs. These receptors all come from a man between 50 and 59 years old in good health and CMV-seronegative.

V and J are TRBV6-5 and TRBJ1-1; TRBD1 is a possible D gene (6 bases). Trimming removed 5 bases from V and 5 bases from J, with 15 bases in between. Germline V lookup: CDR1 MNHEY, CDR2 SVGAGI. This CDR3 is built from 14 residues. The CDR3 sequence is CASSITGFRTEAFF. CDR3 sequence (DNA): TGTGCCAGCAGTATTACAGGGTTCCGAACTGAAGCTTTCTTT.

The chain employs TRBV27 and TRBJ1-2, with 11 bases aligning to TRBD1. The V gene end was trimmed by 8 bases and the J gene end by 4 bases; junction bases not matched to a gene: 9. Germline V CDR1 and CDR2: MNHEY, SMNVEV (reference sequence). This CDR3 region has 15 residues. This CDR3 is CASRQGQGASYGYTF. CDR3 coding DNA: TGTGCCAGCCGACAAGGACAGGGGGCATCCTATGGCTACACCTTC.

CDR3 bases: TGTGCCAGCAGCTTAGGGACAGGGAGCGAGCAGTACTTC. As protein: CASSLGTGSEQYF. The chain recombines TRBV11-3 with TRBJ2-7; 8 bases are shared with TRBD1. This CDR3 region has 13 residues. Trimming at V came to 1 base and at J to 6 bases, leaving 2 bases not matched to a gene. CDR1 and CDR2 from the germline V gene are SGHNT and YENEEA.

This clone came up a few times. The J gene is TRBJ1-2, the V gene TRBV6-6; D call uncertain. V was shortened by 2 bases and J by 4 bases, with 8 bases between the two germline ends. CDR1 MNHNY and CDR2 SVGAGI come from the germline V gene (reference sequence). The CDR3 is 13 residues long. The CDR3 reads CASSYQQLYGYTF. DNA for the CDR3: TGTGCCAGCAGTTACCAACAGCTCTATGGCTACACCTTC.

This chain joins TRBV5-6 and TRBJ2-7, with 7 bases aligning to TRBD1. The germline V gene has CDR1 SGHDT and CDR2 YYEEEE. CDR3 length: 17 residues. J gave up 3 bases and V 3 bases, and 15 bases lay outside the gene matches. The CDR3 is CASSSDRDQVNVYEQYF. Here the CDR3 DNA reads TGTGCCAGCAGCTCTGACAGGGATCAGGTCAACGTCTACGAGCAGTACTTC.

The genes are TRBV5-5 and TRBJ2-6; TRBD1 might be the D (6 bases). Trimming shortened V by 2 bases and J by 0 bases, and 12 bases separated the two germline ends. CDR1 is SGHKS, CDR2 YYEKEE, per germline (reference sequence). The CDR3 contains 17 residues. In DNA, the CDR3 is TGTGCCAGCAGCTTTCAGACAGGACACTCTGGGGCCAACGTCCTGACTTTC. Translation gives CASSFQTGHSGANVLTF.

Concerning this clone: Different DNA sequences within this sample yield the same CDR3. The chain combines TRBV4-1 with TRBJ2-2, with TRBD1 matching 8 bases. The germline CDR1 and CDR2 sequences are MGHRA and YSYEKL. The length of the CDR3 is 18 residues. V lost 0 bases to trimming and J lost 5 bases; unmatched junction nucleotides: 11. This CDR3 is CASSQDETGVIGTGELFF. The CDR3 region has the DNA TGCGCCAGCAGCCAAGATGAGACAGGGGTAATTGGGACCGGGGAGCTGTTTTTT.

This chain uses TRBV5-1 with TRBJ2-5; D gene uncertain. The DNA end is more similar to TRBJ2-7, so the J call may be wrong. The CDR3 covers 14 residues. Germline CDR1 is SGHRS and CDR2 is YFSETQ. CDR3 residues: CASSLVGGDDEQYF. CDR3 DNA sequence: TGCGCCAGCAGCTTGGTCGGCGGCGATGACGAGCAGTACTTC.

This sequence joins TRBV28 and TRBJ2-2; 8 nucleotides agree with TRBD2. The ends lost 5 bases at V and 5 bases at J; junction bases unmatched: 4. This CDR3 comprises 14 residues. Looked up from germline, CDR1 is MDHEN and CDR2 is SYDVKM. CDR3: CASSPGTRTGELFF. The CDR3 DNA reads as TGTGCCAGCAGTCCCGGGACTAGGACCGGGGAGCTGTTTTTT. The full variable domain, in which reference TRBV28 and TRBJ2-2 provide the parts outside the CDR3, is DVKVTQSSRYLVKRTGEKVFLECVQDMDHENMFWYRQDPGLGLRLIYFSYDVKMKEKGDIPEGYSVSREKKERFSLILESASTNQTSMYLCASSPGTRTGELFFGEGSRLTVL.